This T cell receptor (beta chain) was recorded in a study of blood T cell repertoires in COVID-19. Method: immunoSEQ multiplex PCR; TCRdb's copy keeps in-frame clones and lacks some. The sample holds about 160,000 clones; around 83% are singletons and the top ten take roughly 5.4%. Between the trimmed V and J ends, which lost 0 bases and 0 bases, there was a span of 3 bases. The CDR3 length is 14 residues. CDR1 is LGHDT and CDR2 is YNNKEL in the germline V gene (reference sequence). The chain has TRBV3-1 (or the pseudogene TRBV3-2) and TRBJ1-3; D is undetermined. Material: peripheral blood. This TCR was sampled from a woman between 45 and 60 years old with COVID-19, enrolled during active disease. The CDR3 bases are TGTGCCAGCAGCCAAGATCGCTCTGGAAACACCATATATTTT. Translating it yields CASSQDRSGNTIYF.